The entry below gives a single T cell receptor beta chain sequence along with its context. Its antigen remains unidentified. No qualities accompany the bases; no much larger clone lies one base away. The sample belongs to a study of blood T cell repertoires in COVID-19 (dated by TCRdb to about 2020). Concerning the study at large: The collaborator samples originated in the United States, Italy and Spain and spanned the acute and convalescent phases of COVID-19. A freely available public database, intended as a resource for researchers studying the immune response to SARS-CoV-2, is where the repertoires were released. Deeply sampled blood TCRbeta repertoires from subjects exposed to, actively infected with, or recovered from COVID-19 were included in the dataset. Where available, HLA class I and class II types were taken from metadata supplied by the sample provider and were not determined by assay-based typing. Sample metadata almost always included a de-identified subject ID, COVID-19 status, age in years and sex. The samples were drawn from the first 160 participants of the ongoing ImmuneRACE study and from over a thousand subjects provided by 6 global collaborators. The material from the prospective study consisted of cDNA or gDNA derived from T cells, B-cell-depleted T cells, or PBMCs.

The germline V gene specifies MNHEY as CDR1 and SVGAGI as CDR2. The CDR3, from cysteine to phenylalanine, totals 13 residues. The retained sequence is limited to the CDR3, 39 bases, with the frame set at the first base. Trimming takes 6 bases off V and 5 bases off J; junction bases not matched to a gene: 1. General conclusions and limits of the study: The quantity of clinical and demographic metadata differed by source and by participant and was supplied without curation.

Collaborating institutions collected whole blood in K2EDTA tubes following their own protocols. For TCRbeta analysis, collaborators shipped samples as frozen whole blood, isolated PBMCs, or DNA extracted from either of those sample types. TCRbeta CDR3 regions were amplified from genomic DNA using the immunoSEQ Assay, a bias-controlled multiplex PCR. The authors processed their data as follows. Nucleated cell counts per sample were estimated from amplification of reference gene primers within the assay. Sequence reads were collapsed and filtered to measure the absolute abundance of every unique TCRbeta CDR3 rearrangement. For each sample, productive Simpson clonality was calculated by taking the square root of Simpson's diversity index across productive rearrangements. The table comes from immuneACCESS by way of TCRdb, which keeps in-frame sequences with V and J called. Part of the clones is missing from these tables; in studies checked, under half for an unresolved V gene and the rest for unknown reasons. The V and J calls and clone size were taken over from that table, and D and trimming were inferred from the DNA. This sample holds 210,000 or so clones; almost 85% were observed only once. 7.6% of the sample is in the top ten clones.

The chain uses TRBV6-5 and TRBJ1-6; 7 of the junction bases match TRBD1. Sequencing was done on a sample of peripheral blood. The receptor's source is a woman aged 50 to 60 with active or convalescent COVID-19. The nucleotides are TGTGCCAGCAGCGGGACAGATAATTCACCCCTCCACTTT. Its protein is CASSGTDNSPLHF.